This entry lists 24 T cell receptor beta chains sequenced from one sample in a study of blood T cells in healthy people across ages. For the second PCR, which ran for 7 to 11 cycles, a sample-barcoded 5' primer and a J-beta primer mix were used. TCRdb passed the 5' RACE reads through MiXCR, listing each CDR3 protein once. The sample yields some 320,000 distinct CDR3 sequences, about 25% seen once. Specimen: blood. The receptors here all came from a woman in her 70s in good health.

The chain uses TRBV20-1 and TRBJ2-7; 8 positions agree with TRBD1. Trimming removed 3 bases from V and 3 bases from J; junction bases left unmatched: 7. The CDR3 extends over 14 amino acids. Germline CDR1 reads DFQATT; CDR2 reads SNEGSKA (reference sequence). The CDR3 region is CSASPMDRDYEQYF. DNA for the CDR3: TGCAGTGCTAGCCCCATGGACAGGGACTACGAGCAGTACTTC.

This clonotype has more than one count but fewer than ten. The V gene is TRBV10-3, the J gene TRBJ2-5; 10 nucleotides align to TRBD1. The CDR3 spans 14 residues. V was pared by 9 bases and J by 5 bases, with 9 bases of the junction left unmatched. The germline CDR1 and CDR2 sequences are ENHRY and SYGVKD. CDR3: CAISRDRGSETQYF. The CDR3 bases are TGTGCCATAAGCCGGGACAGGGGTTCGGAGACCCAGTACTTC.

This chain connects TRBV7-2 to TRBJ2-7, with TRBD2 identical over 14 bases. V was clipped by 7 bases and J by 6 bases; unmatched bases: 5. This CDR3 comprises 14 residues. CDR1 and CDR2 from the germline V gene are SGHTA and FQGNSA. The CDR3 nucleotides read TGTGCCAGCACGGGACTAGCGGGAGTTCGCGAGCAGTACTTC. This sequence encodes CASTGLAGVREQYF.

This clonotype was counted ten times or more. This chain links TRBV24-1 with TRBJ2-5, with TRBD1 as a possible D gene (6 bases). The germline gives CDR1 KGHDR, CDR2 SFDVKD. Trimming pared 4 bases from V and 4 bases from J, leaving 18 bases between. The CDR3 spans 16 residues. The CDR3 DNA sequence: TGTGCCACCAGTGACACCCTGGATACAGGGAGAGAGACCCAGTACTTC. Protein sequence: CATSDTLDTGRETQYF.

This clonotype was observed many times. The rearrangement joins TRBV5-1 to TRBJ1-5; D ambiguous. Germline V gene data show CDR1 as SGHRS and CDR2 as YFSETQ. The CDR3 length is 15 residues. Between the trimmed V and J ends, which lost 3 bases and 6 bases, there was a span of 16 bases. Here the CDR3 reads CASSSPPEVTQPQHF. Here the CDR3 DNA reads TGCGCCAGCAGCTCCCCCCCGGAAGTCACTCAGCCCCAGCATTTT.

This rearrangement joins TRBV9 to TRBJ1-2, with D perhaps TRBD1 (6 bases). V shed 5 bases and J shed 0 bases, with 14 bases lying between them. The CDR3 sequence is 15 residues long. Germline CDR1 is SGDLS and CDR2 is YYNGEE. The CDR3 DNA is TGTGCCAGCAGTAAGGAAGGGACACCTAACTATGGCTACACCTTC. Encoded protein: CASSKEGTPNYGYTF.

CDR3 region: CASSPRGERYNEQFF. The CDR3 region has the DNA TGCGCCAGCAGCCCGCGGGGGGAGCGCTACAATGAGCAGTTCTTC. This rearrangement joins TRBV5-1 to TRBJ2-1; 8 bases match TRBD2. The junction had 6 bases not matched to a gene; V was cut back by 4 bases and J by 3 bases. Germline assignment: CDR1 SGHRS and CDR2 YFSETQ. This CDR3 has 15 residues.

V gene TRBV29-1 combines with J gene TRBJ2-1, with TRBD2 identical over 7 bases. CDR3 size: 14 residues. V shed 4 bases and J 11 bases; nucleotides not matched to a gene: 14. The germline V gene encodes CDR1 SQVTM and CDR2 ANQGSEA. The CDR3 sequence is CSVAQPLLAEKQFF. CDR3 in DNA: TGCAGCGTTGCCCAGCCCCTCCTAGCGGAGAAGCAGTTCTTC.

CDR3 loop: CSVDSRGVYNEQFF. The CDR3 DNA reads TGCAGCGTTGACTCCCGAGGAGTTTACAATGAGCAGTTCTTC. The genes are TRBV29-1 and TRBJ2-1; D not certain. The CDR3 sequence is 14 residues long. V was pared by 3 bases and J by 4 bases, with 13 bases between. Germline CDR1 and CDR2: SQVTM and ANQGSEA.

This rearrangement joins TRBV20-1 to TRBJ2-1, with D possibly called TRBD1 or TRBD2 (5 bases each). Deletions cut 5 bases from V and 9 bases from J, with 26 bases between. This CDR3 is 16 amino acids long. Germline assignment: CDR1 DFQATT and CDR2 SNEGSKA (reference sequence). CDR3 nucleotide sequence: TGCAGTGCTGCTGACTATTCCCGGGGCGGCGACGGTGAGCAGTTCTTC. The encoded protein is CSAADYSRGGDGEQFF.

The chain combines TRBV29-1 with TRBJ2-5; D might be TRBD1 or TRBD2, each matching 6 bases. This CDR3 spans 14 amino acids. In germline, CDR1 is SQVTM, CDR2 ANQGSEA. V was cut by 3 bases and J by 5 bases, with 16 bases left in between. The CDR3 here is CSVEGGSGGETQYF. For the CDR3, the DNA is TGCAGCGTTGAGGGGGGCAGCGGTGGGGAGACCCAGTACTTC. Complete variable domain (other parts from reference TRBV29-1 and TRBJ2-5): SAVISQKPSRDICQRGTSLTIQCQVDSQVTMMFWYRQQPGQSLTLIATANQGSEATYESGFVIDKFPISRPNLTFSTLTVSNMSPEDSSIYLCSVEGGSGGETQYFGPGTRLLVL.

This clonotype turned up a few times. V usage is TRBV28 and J usage is TRBJ2-1; a weak D match, TRBD2 (6 bases). Deletions cut 2 bases from V and 6 bases from J, with 8 bases between. Germline V gives CDR1 MDHEN, CDR2 SYDVKM. This CDR3 comprises 13 residues. Here the CDR3 DNA reads TGTGCCAGCAGTTTACCGGGAGCCAATGAGCAGTTCTTC. Encoded protein: CASSLPGANEQFF.

The chain joins TRBV4-3 to TRBJ2-1; possibly TRBD1 or TRBD2 for D (6 bases each). Trimming pared 2 bases from V and 3 bases from J, leaving 17 bases between. Looked up from germline, CDR1 is LGHNA and CDR2 is YSLEER. This CDR3 is built from 17 residues. DNA for the CDR3: TGCGCCAGCAGCCAAATTTGGGGGGCGAACTACTACAATGAGCAGTTCTTC. This translates into CASSQIWGANYYNEQFF.

This clonotype has a count of ten or more. The V gene is TRBV9, the J gene TRBJ2-3; a weak D match, TRBD2 (7 bases). Germline CDR1 is SGDLS and CDR2 is YYNGEE. Trimming left V 3 bases short and J 6 bases short, with 23 bases between. This CDR3 comprises 17 residues. CDR3 sequence reads: CASSARGDTESSDTQYF. In DNA, the CDR3 is TGTGCCAGCAGCGCACGGGGGGACACCGAGAGCTCGGATACGCAGTATTTT. Supplemented by reference TRBV9 and TRBJ2-3, the full variable domain reads DSGVTQTPKHLITATGQRVTLRCSPRSGDLSVYWYQQSLDQGLQFLIQYYNGEERAKGNILERFSAQQFPDLHSELNLSSLELGDSALYFCASSARGDTESSDTQYFGPGTRLTVL.

The chain employs TRBV20-1 and TRBJ1-4, with D possibly being TRBD1 (6 bases). Deletions cut 5 bases from V and 0 bases from J, with 19 bases between. The CDR3 consists of 17 residues. Germline CDR1 reads DFQATT; CDR2 reads SNEGSKA (reference sequence). The CDR3 loop reads CSAWDTSLTTTNEKLFF. DNA of the CDR3: TGCAGTGCTTGGGACACATCACTAACGACAACTAATGAAAAACTGTTTTTT.

CDR3 coding DNA: TGTGCCAGCAGTGAAGCAACAGTGAGCAATCAGCCCCAGCATTTT. Translated: CASSEATVSNQPQHF. The chain carries TRBV2 and TRBJ1-5; D remains unclear. V lost 0 bases, J lost 1 base, and 7 bases lay in between. Germline CDR1 and CDR2: SNHLY and FYNNEI. This CDR3 has 15 amino acids.

Regarding this clonotype: Germline is not matched at one junction end, which may reflect a read error. The V call is TRBV28, the J call TRBJ1-5; D remains unclear. The CDR3 contains 16 residues. Germline V gene lookup returns CDR1 MDHEN and CDR2 SYDVKM. Here the CDR3 reads CASSFKRTLVDQPQHF. As DNA, the CDR3 is TGTGCCAGTAGTTTTAAAAGGACCCTTGTGGATCAGCCCCAGCATTTT.

This clonotype has only a few counts. V gene TRBV6-6 combines with J gene TRBJ1-6, with a tentative D call TRBD1 (5 bases). CDR1 is MNHNY and CDR2 is SVGAGI in the germline V gene (reference sequence). CDR3 length equals 13 residues. Between the trimmed V and J ends, which lost 5 bases and 7 bases, there was a span of 9 bases. The CDR3 loop is CASSAHRNSPLHF. CDR3 sequence (DNA): TGTGCCAGCAGTGCACACAGGAATTCACCCCTCCACTTT.

The chain combines TRBV7-6 with TRBJ1-4; perhaps TRBD1 as D (5 bases). Germline CDR1 reads SGHVS; CDR2 reads FNYEAQ. Trimming stripped 2 bases from V and 4 bases from J, with 8 bases between. This CDR3 is 14 amino acids long. CDR3 sequence: CASSLNRLNEKLFF. For the CDR3, the DNA is TGTGCCAGCAGCTTAAACAGGCTTAATGAAAAACTGTTTTTT.

The V and J genes are TRBV28 and TRBJ2-5; D gene unclear. The DNA end lines up better with TRBJ2-1; the J call may be wrong. The CDR3 extends over 13 amino acids. Germline V CDR1 and CDR2: MDHEN, SYDVKM. The CDR3 DNA reads as TGTGCCAGCACTCTACCGGTGGTGGGCGGGCAGTTCTTC. This translates into CASTLPVVGGQFF.

The chain employs TRBV5-1 and TRBJ2-5, with unresolved D. V lost 0 bases and J 4 bases, leaving 7 bases between the germline ends. This CDR3 has 13 residues. Germline V lookup: CDR1 SGHRS, CDR2 YFSETQ. In DNA form, the CDR3 reads TGCGCCAGCAGCTTGGGGGGTACAGAGACCCAGTACTTC. Protein: CASSLGGTETQYF.

The gene calls are TRBV28 and TRBJ1-5; a weak D match, TRBD1 (6 bases). The CDR3 sequence is 15 residues long. Between the trimmed V and J ends, which lost 6 bases and 2 bases, there was a span of 14 bases. From germline, CDR1 is MDHEN and CDR2 SYDVKM. The CDR3 coding sequence is TGTGCCAGCAGCCTGGGGGGGGCCGGCAATCAGCCCCAGCATTTT. This translates into CASSLGGAGNQPQHF. Combining the CDR3 with reference TRBV28 and TRBJ1-5 gives the whole variable domain DVKVTQSSRYLVKRTGEKVFLECVQDMDHENMFWYRQDPGLGLRLIYFSYDVKMKEKGDIPEGYSVSREKKERFSLILESASTNQTSMYLCASSLGGAGNQPQHFGDGTRLSIL.

This clonotype turned up a few times. This rearrangement joins TRBV12-3 or TRBV12-4 to TRBJ1-2; 7 nucleotides align to TRBD1. The ends lost 4 bases at V and 6 bases at J; junction bases unmatched: 11. The CDR3 contains 15 residues. The CDR3 bases are TGTGCCAGCAGTTCCCGTTGGACAGGCCCGGATGGCTACACCTTC. Residues: CASSSRWTGPDGYTF.

This clonotype occurred a few times. The chain couples TRBV7-2 to TRBJ2-2; D not certain. This CDR3 has 15 amino acids. Germline lookup yields CDR1 SGHTA and CDR2 FQGNSA. Trimming pared 3 bases from V and 0 bases from J, leaving 8 bases between. The DNA for the CDR3 is TGTGCCAGCAGCTTTGCAGCGTCGAACACCGGGGAGCTGTTTTTT. Protein product: CASSFAASNTGELFF.